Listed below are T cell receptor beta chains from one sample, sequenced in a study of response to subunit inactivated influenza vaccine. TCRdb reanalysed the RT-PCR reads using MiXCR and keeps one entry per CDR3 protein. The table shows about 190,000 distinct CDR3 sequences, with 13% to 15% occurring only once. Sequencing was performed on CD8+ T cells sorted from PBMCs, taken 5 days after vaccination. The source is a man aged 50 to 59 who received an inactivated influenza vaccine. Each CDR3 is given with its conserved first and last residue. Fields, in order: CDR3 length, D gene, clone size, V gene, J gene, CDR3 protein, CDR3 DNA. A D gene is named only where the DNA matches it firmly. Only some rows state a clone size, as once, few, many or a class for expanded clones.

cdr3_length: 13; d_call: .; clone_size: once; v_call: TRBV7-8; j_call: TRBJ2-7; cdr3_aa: CASSSQAAYEQYF; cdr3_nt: TGTGCCAGCAGCTCACAGGCGGCCTACGAGCAGTACTTC
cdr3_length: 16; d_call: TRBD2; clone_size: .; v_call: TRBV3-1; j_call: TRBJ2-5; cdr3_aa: CASSPVVSGGQETQYF; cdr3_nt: TGTGCCAGCAGCCCCGTCGTTAGCGGGGGTCAAGAGACCCAGTACTTC
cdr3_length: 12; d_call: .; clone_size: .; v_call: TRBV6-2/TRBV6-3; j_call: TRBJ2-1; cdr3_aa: CASSPQGPEQFF; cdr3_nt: TGTGCCAGCAGTCCCCAGGGACCTGAGCAGTTCTTC
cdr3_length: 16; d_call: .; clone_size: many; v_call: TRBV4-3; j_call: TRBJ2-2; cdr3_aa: CASSQEGGGGTGELFF; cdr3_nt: TGCGCCAGCAGCCAAGAAGGAGGGGGGGGGACCGGGGAGCTGTTTTTT
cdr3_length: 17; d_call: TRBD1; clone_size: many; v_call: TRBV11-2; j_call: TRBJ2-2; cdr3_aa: CASSLDRRTGNTGELFF; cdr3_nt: TGTGCCAGCAGCTTAGATCGCCGGACAGGGAACACCGGGGAGCTGTTTTTT
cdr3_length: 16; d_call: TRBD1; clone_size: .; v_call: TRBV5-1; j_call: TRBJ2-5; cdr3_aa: CASSPIGQGLRETQYF; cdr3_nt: TGCGCCAGCAGCCCTATAGGACAGGGCCTTCGGGAGACCCAGTACTTC
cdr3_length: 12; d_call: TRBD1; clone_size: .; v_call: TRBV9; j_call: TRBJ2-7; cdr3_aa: CASSAGTGEQYF; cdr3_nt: TGTGCCAGCAGCGCCGGGACAGGCGAGCAGTACTTC
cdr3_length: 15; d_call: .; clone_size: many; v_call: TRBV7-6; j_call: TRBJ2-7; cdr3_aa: CASSLVSGNPYEQYF; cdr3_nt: TGTGCCAGCAGCTTAGTTTCTGGGAACCCCTACGAGCAGTACTTC
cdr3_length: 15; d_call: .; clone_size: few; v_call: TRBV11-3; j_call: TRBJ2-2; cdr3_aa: CASSPETRETGELFF; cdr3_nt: TGTGCCAGCAGCCCCGAGACAAGAGAGACCGGGGAGCTGTTTTTT
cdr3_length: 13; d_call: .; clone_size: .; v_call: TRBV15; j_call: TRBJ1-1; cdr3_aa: CATSRATNTEAFF; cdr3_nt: TGTGCCACCAGCAGAGCAACGAACACTGAAGCTTTCTTT
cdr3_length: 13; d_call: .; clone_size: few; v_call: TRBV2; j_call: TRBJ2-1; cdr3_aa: CASSSTSYNEQFF; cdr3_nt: TGTGCCAGCAGTTCCACTAGCTACAATGAGCAGTTCTTC
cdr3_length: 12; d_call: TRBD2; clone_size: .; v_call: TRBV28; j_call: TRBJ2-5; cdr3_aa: CASTGREETQYF; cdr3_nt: TGTGCCAGCACCGGGAGGGAAGAGACCCAGTACTTC
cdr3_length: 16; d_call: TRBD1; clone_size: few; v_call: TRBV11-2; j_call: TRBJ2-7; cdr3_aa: CASIIGPDRGWDEQYF; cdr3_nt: TGTGCCAGCATCATAGGCCCGGACAGGGGGTGGGACGAGCAGTACTTC
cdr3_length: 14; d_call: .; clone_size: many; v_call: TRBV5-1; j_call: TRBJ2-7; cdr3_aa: CASSLSPETYEQYF; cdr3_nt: TGCGCCAGCAGCTTGTCTCCAGAGACCTACGAGCAGTACTTC
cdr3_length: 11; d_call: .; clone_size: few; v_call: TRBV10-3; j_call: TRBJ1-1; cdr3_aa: CAIMGNTEAFF; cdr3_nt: TGTGCCATCATGGGGAACACTGAAGCTTTCTTT
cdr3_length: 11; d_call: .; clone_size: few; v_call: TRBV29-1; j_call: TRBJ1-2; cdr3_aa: CSVVVNYGYTF; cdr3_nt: TGCAGCGTTGTGGTTAACTATGGCTACACCTTC
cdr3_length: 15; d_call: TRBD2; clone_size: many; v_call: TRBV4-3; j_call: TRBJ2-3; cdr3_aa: CASSQGLAEPDTQYF; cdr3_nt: TGCGCCAGCAGCCAGGGACTAGCGGAGCCAGATACGCAGTATTTT
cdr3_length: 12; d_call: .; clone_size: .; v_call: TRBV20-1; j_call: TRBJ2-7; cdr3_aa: CSARDVDYEQYF; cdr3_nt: TGCAGTGCTAGAGATGTTGATTACGAGCAGTACTTC
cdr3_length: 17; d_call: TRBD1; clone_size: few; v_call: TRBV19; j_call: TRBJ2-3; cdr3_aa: CASSETGGSTFTDTQYF; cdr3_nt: TGTGCCAGTTCTGAGACAGGGGGCTCTACCTTCACAGATACGCAGTATTTT
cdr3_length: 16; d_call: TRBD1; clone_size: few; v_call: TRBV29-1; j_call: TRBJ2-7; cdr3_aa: CSVEDRGLGTGFEQYF; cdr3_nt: TGCAGCGTTGAAGATCGGGGGCTCGGGACAGGGTTTGAGCAGTACTTC
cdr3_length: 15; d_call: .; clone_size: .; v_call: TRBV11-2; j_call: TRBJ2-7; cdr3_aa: CASSLGTASGYEQYF; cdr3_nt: TGTGCCAGCAGCTTAGGGACGGCGAGTGGGTACGAGCAGTACTTC
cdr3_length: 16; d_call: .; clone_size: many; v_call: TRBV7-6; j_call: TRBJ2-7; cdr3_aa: CASSPRSGKTSYEQYF; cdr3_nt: TGTGCCAGCAGCCCGAGATCGGGGAAGACCTCCTACGAGCAGTACTTC
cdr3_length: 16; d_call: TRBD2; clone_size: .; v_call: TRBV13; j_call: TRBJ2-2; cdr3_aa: CASSGSGRVENGELFF; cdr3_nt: TGTGCCAGCAGCGGCAGCGGGAGAGTAGAAAACGGGGAGCTGTTTTTT
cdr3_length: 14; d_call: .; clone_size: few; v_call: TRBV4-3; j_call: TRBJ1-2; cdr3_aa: CASSQDYGFYGYTF; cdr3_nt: TGCGCCAGCAGCCAAGATTATGGGTTTTATGGCTACACCTTC
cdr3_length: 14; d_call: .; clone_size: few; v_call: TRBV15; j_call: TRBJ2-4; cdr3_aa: CATSRDRTGNIQYF; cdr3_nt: TGTGCCACCAGCAGAGATCGGACGGGAAACATTCAGTACTTC
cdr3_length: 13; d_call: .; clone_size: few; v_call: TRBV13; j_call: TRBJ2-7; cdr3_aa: CASSSGTPVEQYF; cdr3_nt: TGTGCCAGCAGCTCGGGGACCCCAGTTGAGCAGTACTTC
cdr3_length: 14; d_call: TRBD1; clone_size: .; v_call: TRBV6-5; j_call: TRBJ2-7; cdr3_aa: CASSHGQGSYEQYF; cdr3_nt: TGTGCCAGCAGTCACGGACAGGGTTCCTACGAGCAGTACTTC
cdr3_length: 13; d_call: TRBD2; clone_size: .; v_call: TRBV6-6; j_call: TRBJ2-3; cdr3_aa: CASIGTSLDTQYF; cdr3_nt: TGTGCCAGCATAGGGACTAGCTTAGATACGCAGTATTTT
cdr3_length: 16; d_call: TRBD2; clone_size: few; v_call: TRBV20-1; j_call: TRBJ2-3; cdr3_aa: CSARVLREGHTDTQYF; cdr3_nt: TGCAGTGCTAGAGTATTGCGGGAGGGCCATACAGATACGCAGTATTTT
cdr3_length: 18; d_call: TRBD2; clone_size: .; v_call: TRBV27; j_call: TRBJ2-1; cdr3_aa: CASSLGLAGEMRVGEQFF; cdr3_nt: TGTGCCAGCAGTTTGGGACTAGCGGGAGAGATGCGGGTCGGCGAGCAGTTCTTC
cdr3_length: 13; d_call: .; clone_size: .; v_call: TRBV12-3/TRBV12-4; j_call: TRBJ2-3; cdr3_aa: CASRGPPGDTQYF; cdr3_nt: TGTGCCAGCAGGGGCCCCCCGGGAGATACGCAGTATTTT